The clone carrying this TCR beta chain was recorded once. The data stem from a study of T cell changes during pregnancy in multiple sclerosis. CDR3 size: 15 residues. The germline V gene encodes CDR1 GTSNPN and CDR2 SVGIG (reference sequence). The ends were cut back, 0 bases at V and 5 bases at J, with 16 bases in the middle. The protocol was immunoSEQ multiplex PCR, while the TCRdb copy is restricted to in-frame clones and leaves out a portion. The sample lists roughly 75,000 clones, about 92% seen once, with 2.5% to 3% in the top ten. The starting material was peripheral blood, obtained after pregnancy. The chain uses TRBV30 and TRBJ1-1, with D possibly being TRBD1 (6 bases). The sequence derives from a female donor in good health, enrolled as a control in a pregnancy study. CDR3 loop: CAWSVQDRRGTEAFF. CDR3 coding DNA: TGTGCCTGGAGTGTACAAGACAGGAGAGGAACTGAAGCTTTCTTT.